The 13 T cell receptor beta chains presented below share a single source sample, sequenced in a study of tumor-infiltrating lymphocytes in oesophageal squamous cell carcinoma. Each CDR3 protein gets one entry after TCRdb re-called the PCR reads with MiXCR. The sample shows more than 9,500 distinct CDR3 sequences, around 56% of them seen only once. The sample was esophageal tumor tissue. The receptors derive from a female donor with esophageal squamous cell carcinoma.

This clonotype was counted only a few times. A much more abundant neighbour one base away suggests this may be a read error. The chain links TRBV6-6 to TRBJ2-7; 13 bases align to TRBD2. The germline V gene has CDR1 MNHNY and CDR2 SVGAGI (reference sequence). The CDR3 consists of 20 residues. V lost 2 bases and J lost 7; bases outside the gene matches: 20. CDR3 residues: CASSYLGTSGIVRSYNEQYF. CDR3 nucleotide sequence: TGTGCCAGCAGTTACCTTGGGACTAGCGGGATAGTTCGCTCCTACAATGAGCAGTACTTC.

The rearrangement uses TRBV7-9 and TRBJ2-1, with 11 bases that match TRBD1. J lost 10 bases, V lost 5 bases, and 7 bases had no gene match. The CDR3 has 14 amino acids. Per germline, CDR1 SEHNR and CDR2 FQNEAQ (reference sequence). CDR3 sequence reads: CASSQGQGVGEQFF. The CDR3 nucleotides read TGTGCCAGCAGCCAGGGACAGGGGGTCGGCGAGCAGTTCTTC.

The CDR3 reads CASRLAGGPSDTQYF. The CDR3 coding sequence is TGTGCCAGCAGGCTAGCGGGAGGGCCATCAGATACGCAGTATTTT. V and J are TRBV27 and TRBJ2-3; 12 nucleotides line up with TRBD2. From germline, CDR1 is MNHEY and CDR2 SMNVEV (reference sequence). V lost 6 bases and J lost 4; bases outside the gene matches: 5. There are 15 residues in the CDR3.

The rearrangement uses TRBV7-2 and TRBJ2-4, with D possibly matching TRBD2 (6 bases). Germline V gene sequence: CDR1 SGHTA, CDR2 FQGNSA. The CDR3 contains 13 residues. V lost 1 base to trimming and J lost 13 bases, with 14 bases between them. The CDR3, as DNA: TGTGCCAGCAGCTTAGTCCCGGGAGATACGCAGTACTTC. This sequence encodes CASSLVPGDTQYF.

The chain links TRBV5-1 to TRBJ2-3, with D unresolved. The better agreement between TRBJ2-1 and the DNA end casts doubt on the J call. This CDR3 contains 15 residues. The germline gives CDR1 SGHRS, CDR2 YFSETQ. The CDR3 loop is CASNPKTSSYNEQFF. As DNA, the CDR3 is TGCGCCAGCAACCCTAAAACGAGCTCCTACAATGAGCAGTTCTTC.

This clonotype was observed a handful of times. As the CDR3 is not closed by the conserved phenylalanine or tryptophan, this likely results from a read error. It is unclear where the CDR3 begins or ends on the DNA, so no DNA is shown, and the CDR3 is as TCRdb lists it. The chain has TRBV28 and TRBJ2-5. The CDR3 is 14 residues long, counting both termini. CDR1 MDHEN and CDR2 SYDVKM come from the germline V gene. CDR3 region: CASSLKGYGYTFGS.

As for this clonotype: Relative to the germline gene, one junction end is altered; a read error may explain this. The V call is TRBV7-1, the J call TRBJ2-5, with D unresolved. TRBV7-1 is known as an ORF, though its function is uncertain. CDR3 length equals 12 residues. CDR3 bases: TGTGCCAGCAGTCACTTGGAATCACCCCTCCACTTC. Its protein product is CASSHLESPLHF.

This clonotype was picked up one time. The rearrangement uses TRBV7-6 and TRBJ2-6, with 7 nucleotides matching TRBD2. The assigned J gene may be wrong: the sequence end matches TRBJ2-7 better. This CDR3 contains 16 residues. Germline V CDR1 and CDR2: SGHVS, FNYEAQ. DNA for the CDR3: TGTGCCAGCAGCCGGTCCGGGGGAGGGAACTCCTACGAGCAGTACTTC. It is translated as CASSRSGGGNSYEQYF.

V usage is TRBV10-2 and J usage is TRBJ2-3; 7 bases map to TRBD1. This CDR3 contains 15 residues. Germline assignment: CDR1 WSHSY and CDR2 SAAADI. V dropped 2 bases and J dropped 3; count of bases not matched to a gene: 5. The CDR3 DNA reads as TGCGCCAGCAGTGAGGAACAGGGGCGTACAGATACGCAGTATTTT. As protein: CASSEEQGRTDTQYF.

The chain combines TRBV7-2 with TRBJ2-5; D uncertain. The J call may be wrong; the DNA end is better matched by TRBJ1-2. The CDR3 consists of 13 residues. Per the germline V gene, CDR1 is SGHTA and CDR2 is FQGNSA. CDR3 bases: TGTGCCAGCAGCTTAGTAGGGAATGGTGGCTACACCTTC. It codes for CASSLVGNGGYTF.

As regards this clonotype: The CDR3 does not close with the conserved phenylalanine or tryptophan, likely indicating a read error. Because the CDR3's place on the DNA is in doubt, the DNA is left out and the CDR3 is given as listed by TCRdb. V gene TRBV7-2 combines with J gene TRBJ2-3; the D call in the table, TRBD1, was not verified against the DNA. The CDR3 extends over 15 residues, inclusive of both ends. Germline V gene sequence: CDR1 SGHTA, CDR2 FQGNSA. CDR3 residues: CASSSGREETQYFGP.

This clonotype was counted a single time. This rearrangement joins TRBV6-1 to TRBJ2-5, with 8 nucleotides matching TRBD1. The V gene end was trimmed by 5 bases and the J gene end by 4 bases; junction bases not matched to a gene: 6. The CDR3 runs to 14 residues. CDR1 and CDR2 from the germline V gene are MNHNS and SASEGT. The CDR3 DNA reads as TGTGCCAGCAGTACCAGGACAGGGTCAGAGACCCAGTACTTC. Protein product: CASSTRTGSETQYF.

This chain connects TRBV6-1 to TRBJ2-5; tentatively, D is TRBD1 or TRBD2 (5 bases each). Judging by the DNA end, TRBJ2-7 fits better; the J call may be wrong. This CDR3 has 14 residues. From germline, CDR1 is MNHNS and CDR2 SASEGT. CDR3: CASSEGPNAYEQYF. The CDR3 nucleotides read TGTGCCAGCAGTGAGGGACCTAACGCCTACGAGCAGTACTTC.